Shown below are 2 T cell receptor beta chains from a single sample sequenced in a study of blood T cell repertoires in COVID-19. Sequenced by immunoSEQ multiplex PCR; TCRdb stores in-frame clones only, minus some. This table holds over 80,000 clones, approximately 89% found once. The specimen was peripheral blood. The source is a human donor in a cohort sampled during active COVID-19.

The chain employs TRBV6-5 and TRBJ1-1; D might be TRBD1 (5 bases). The CDR3 is made up of 13 amino acids. Trimming took 11 bases from V and 4 from J, leaving 17 bases between them. Germline V lookup: CDR1 MNHEY, CDR2 SVGAGI. Written as DNA, the CDR3 is TGTGCCGTTGGTAGAGCAGGGCCCACTGAAGCTTTCTTT. This translates into CAVGRAGPTEAFF.

The chain uses TRBV4-2 and TRBJ2-2; 8 nucleotides line up with TRBD2. The CDR3 has 15 residues. Germline CDR1 and CDR2: LGHNA and YNFKEQ. J was trimmed by 9 bases and V by 0 bases; bases with no gene match: 6. The CDR3 region is CASSQDGLADRELFF. CDR3 coding DNA: TGTGCCAGCAGCCAAGACGGACTAGCCGACCGGGAGCTGTTTTTT.